This note documents a single T cell receptor (beta chain) sequence. The specificity of this receptor is unknown. Base qualities were left out, and no much larger clone turns up one base away. Read against the paper, the sample's time point label means: about 28 days (+/-7) after the second vaccine dose. AZD1222 recipients given second doses at about 4 weeks or at about 12 weeks were pooled, since spike-specific TCR depth and breadth were not found to differ between the two schedules. Vaccinee samples came from UK trials COV001 and COV002, including a single-blind randomized controlled phase 2/3 trial of AZD1222 (ChAdOx1 nCoV-19) in healthy adults. Trial participant PBMC samples were collected at day 0 and day 28 after the second dose for TCRbeta chain sequencing. This entry is derived from a study of T cell responses to AZD1222 COVID-19 vaccine listed by TCRdb under 2021. Describing the broader study: A total of about 230 trial participants underwent TCR sequencing, of whom 207 received two doses of AZD1222 and about 26 received two doses of the MenACWY control vaccine. Trial participants were enrolled into age subgroups of 18-55, 56-69 and 70-plus years, which contained about 150, 27 and 61 TCR-sequenced participants, respectively. General study outcomes and caveats: A significant rise in spike-specific TCR breadth and depth was observed after two AZD1222 doses relative to day 0 and relative to MenACWY recipients. Conclusions about previously exposed vaccinees are limited, since just a handful of AZD1222 recipients were seropositive for SARS-CoV-2 at baseline. Participants were mostly white British, with more females than males. The authors suggested clonal diversity may have been underestimated. Nearly half of unique spike-specific TCRs reportedly recognized epitopes outside regions mutated in the B.1.351 and B.1.1.7 variants. CD4 TCRs associated with the vaccine covered the entire spike protein, and the dominant responses were in regions 160-218 and 743-854. In the small 56-69-year group, the increase in depth fell short of significance, most likely because of low power. Because no samples from the day 14 peak response were available, repertoires could be characterized only after the peak T cell response.

Counted from cysteine to phenylalanine, this CDR3 has 16 amino acids. Just the 48-base CDR3 DNA is kept, in frame starting at base 1. The germline V gene sets CDR1 to LGHNA and CDR2 to YSLEER. Trimming at the junction amounts to 0 bases on V and 7 bases on J, and the germline ends lie 15 bases apart. The CDR3 regions of human TCRbeta chains were subjected to immunosequencing. As for how the authors treated the data: TCRs in the repertoires were compared against a reference library of SARS-CoV-2-specific TCRs that had been generated with the MIRA antigen-specificity platform. Breadth was defined as the fraction of unique TCRs that were SARS-CoV-2-associated, and depth was defined as the fraction of total T cells that were SARS-CoV-2-associated. Using the MIRA data, each spike-specific TCR was mapped to the spike region that the TCR reacts to and placed in a CD4 or CD8 class. Log10-transformed breadth and depth values were compared by one-way ANOVA with Sidak's multiple comparisons tests. TCRdb took this table from immuneACCESS and kept in-frame rearrangements with V and J called. Such tables lack part of the clones; where checked against another copy, unresolved V genes explain under half of the gap, and the rest is unexplained. D and trimming come from the DNA, and the V and J calls and clone size come from that table. The sample includes over 80,000 clones, with roughly nine tenths observed a single time. The ten largest clonotypes hold around 8.3% of the sample.

This TCR came from an adult who received the AZD1222 COVID-19 vaccine. Sequencing was performed on peripheral blood, taken 28 days after the second AZD1222 dose. The rearrangement combines TRBV4-3 with TRBJ1-4, with TRBD1 perhaps the D gene, on 6 matching bases. The DNA sequence is as follows: TGCGCCAGCAGCCAAGAATTTAGGGGGACACTTGAAAAACTGTTTTTT. This gives the protein CASSQEFRGTLEKLFF.